This T cell receptor beta chain is from a study of identifying expanded T cells in peripheral blood. Measured with immunoSEQ multiplex PCR; TCRdb has only the in-frame clones, and not every one. The sample holds about 110,000 clones, about 88% seen once. The V and J ends lost 2 bases and 9 bases respectively, with 10 bases between them. The germline gives CDR1 MNHNY, CDR2 SVGAGI (reference sequence). CDR3 length: 12 amino acids. Sequencing used blood. The chain carries TRBV6-6 and TRBJ1-1; D not certain. The sequence was obtained from a person aged 18 to 70 in good health. The CDR3, as DNA: TGTGCCAGCAGTTACCGAGTAGATAAAGCTTTCTTT. It codes for CASSYRVDKAFF.